These 19 T cell receptor beta chains originate from one sample sequenced in a study of T cell repertoires in cytomegalovirus infection. Their antigen targets remain unknown. TCRdb independently ran MiXCR on the reads; one entry per CDR3 protein. Seen here are some 71,000 distinct CDR3 sequences, about 27% observed once, and the top ten hold roughly three fifths. The sequences come from CD8+ T cells from cultured PBMCs, collected from culture after CMV antigen stimulation. Receptors originate from a human donor in good health (CMV status not recorded). Some clones in this sample may be carry-over from other donors' samples.

The chain is built from TRBV19 and TRBJ1-5; D gene uncertain. This CDR3 has 15 amino acids. CDR1 is LNHDA, CDR2 SQIVND, per germline (reference sequence). Trimming removed 1 base from V and 9 bases from J, with 16 bases in between. The DNA for the CDR3 is TGTGCCAGTAGTATAGGGGTAGCGACCGGTGGGCCCCAGCATTTT. The encoded protein is CASSIGVATGGPQHF.

This clonotype was seen more than once but under ten times. The V and J genes are TRBV5-5 and TRBJ2-7; no clear D gene. CDR3 length: 13 amino acids. Germline values: CDR1 SGHKS, CDR2 YYEKEE (reference sequence). V dropped 5 bases and J dropped 6 bases, with 15 bases sitting between them. The CDR3 DNA sequence: TGTGCCAGCAGTTTCGACAAGAAGCGCGAGCAGTACTTC. Its translation: CASSFDKKREQYF. The variable domain in full, completed from reference TRBV5-5 and TRBJ2-7, reads DAGVTQSPTHLIKTRGQQVTLRCSPISGHKSVSWYQQVLGQGPQFIFQYYEKEERGRGNFPDRFSARQFPNYSSELNVNALLLGDSALYLCASSFDKKREQYFGPGTRLTVT.

The sample holds a few counts of this clonotype. The chain carries TRBV7-9 and TRBJ2-2; tentative D call: TRBD2 (6 bases). The CDR3 runs to 15 residues. Trimming removed 2 bases from V and 7 bases from J, with 14 bases in between. CDR1 is SEHNR and CDR2 is FQNEAQ in the germline V gene (reference sequence). In DNA, the CDR3 is TGTGCCAGCAGCTTATCCCTCGATAGCGGCGGGGAGCTGTTTTTT. Translating it yields CASSLSLDSGGELFF.

CDR3 in DNA: TGTGCCACCAGCACCCTGAGGGGGGCCAACGAGCAGTACTTC. Its protein product is CATSTLRGANEQYF. The rearrangement links TRBV15 to TRBJ2-7; D is perhaps TRBD1 or TRBD2 (6 bases each). Germline CDR1 LNHNV, CDR2 YYDKDF (reference sequence). Trimming took 4 bases from V and 5 from J, leaving 15 bases between them. CDR3 length: 14 amino acids. The variable domain in full, with the rest retrieved from reference TRBV15 and TRBJ2-7, is DAMVIQNPRYQVTQFGKPVTLSCSQTLNHNVMYWYQQKSSQAPKLLFHYYDKDFNNEADTPDNFQSRRPNTSFCFLDIRSPGLGDTAMYLCATSTLRGANEQYFGPGTRLTVT.

The chain has TRBV6-5 and TRBJ2-3, with D perhaps given as TRBD1 or TRBD2 (5 bases each). V was clipped by 2 bases and J by 3 bases, with 9 bases between them. The CDR3 has 14 residues. The germline V gene encodes CDR1 MNHEY and CDR2 SVGAGI. The CDR3 loop reads CASSYRGETDTQYF. CDR3 bases: TGTGCCAGCAGTTACAGGGGAGAGACAGATACGCAGTATTTT.

The chain links TRBV9 to TRBJ2-1; tentative D call: TRBD1 (6 bases). The CDR3 is made up of 13 amino acids. Germline V gene sequence: CDR1 SGDLS, CDR2 YYNGEE. Trimming took 4 bases from V and 7 from J, leaving 12 bases between them. The CDR3, as DNA: TGTGCCAGCAGCACCCAAACAGGGAATGAGCAGTTCTTC. Translated: CASSTQTGNEQFF. Full variable domain (remainder filled in from reference TRBV9 and TRBJ2-1): DSGVTQTPKHLITATGQRVTLRCSPRSGDLSVYWYQQSLDQGLQFLIQYYNGEERAKGNILERFSAQQFPDLHSELNLSSLELGDSALYFCASSTQTGNEQFFGPGTRLTVL.

The gene calls are TRBV9 and TRBJ2-3, with a possible D match to TRBD2 (5 bases). Germline V lookup: CDR1 SGDLS, CDR2 YYNGEE. The CDR3 totals 16 residues. With 0 bases removed from V and 2 bases from J, the gap between germline ends came to 13 bases. CDR3 sequence: CASSVGRGFVTDTQYF. The CDR3 nucleotides read TGTGCCAGCAGCGTAGGACGAGGGTTTGTCACAGATACGCAGTATTTT.

This chain uses TRBV7-8 with TRBJ1-5, with no clear D. Trimming shortened V by 5 bases and J by 11 bases, and 16 bases separated the two germline ends. In germline, CDR1 is SGHVS, CDR2 FQNEAQ. The CDR3 covers 13 residues. CDR3 nucleotides: TGTGCCAGCAGCCCGGCTTCCCCTAGGGCCCAGCATTTT. It specifies CASSPASPRAQHF.

V is TRBV7-9 and J is TRBJ2-5, with D possibly called TRBD1 or TRBD2 (5 bases each). Trimming took 5 bases from V and 5 from J, leaving 21 bases between them. The CDR3 is 16 residues long. CDR1 is SEHNR, CDR2 FQNEAQ, per germline (reference sequence). The chain's CDR3 is CASSPDPGHHPETQYF. As DNA, the CDR3 is TGTGCCAGCAGCCCAGATCCGGGGCACCATCCGGAGACCCAGTACTTC.

By its share, this clonotype is medium-sized. CDR3 nucleotides: TGTGCCAGCAGCTGGGACGGCTCTGTCCATCAGCCCCAGCATTTT. Protein: CASSWDGSVHQPQHF. The chain carries TRBV7-2 and TRBJ1-5, with D perhaps TRBD1 (5 bases). Germline V gene lookup returns CDR1 SGHTA and CDR2 FQGNSA. V was cut by 4 bases and J by 5 bases, with 15 bases left in between. The CDR3 loop spans 15 amino acids.

The V and J genes are TRBV4-1 and TRBJ1-5; D ambiguous. Trimming took off 0 bases at V and 4 bases at J, with 10 bases between the two ends. Per germline, CDR1 MGHRA and CDR2 YSYEKL. The CDR3 covers 15 residues. CDR3 sequence (DNA): TGCGCCAGCAGCCAAGAGAATCTTTCGAATCAGCCCCAGCATTTT. Translating it yields CASSQENLSNQPQHF.

This clonotype was counted ten times or more. The chain recombines TRBV12-5 with TRBJ2-2; perhaps TRBD1 as D (6 bases). The CDR3 has 16 residues. Germline V gene data show CDR1 as LGHNT and CDR2 as FRNRAP. Trimming pared 4 bases from V and 1 base from J, leaving 13 bases between. CDR3 in amino acids: CASGSQGTLNTGELFF. The CDR3 DNA is TGTGCTAGTGGTTCGCAGGGGACCCTGAACACCGGGGAGCTGTTTTTT.

This clonotype has just a few counts. This sequence joins TRBV29-1 and TRBJ2-2; D remains ambiguous. This CDR3 region has 11 residues. The V gene's germline CDR1 is SQVTM and CDR2 ANQGSEA. Deletions cut 4 bases from V and 3 bases from J, with 3 bases between. The CDR3 nucleotides are TGCAGCGTTGCAGACACCGGGGAGCTGTTTTTT. Translated: CSVADTGELFF.

The gene calls are TRBV7-6 and TRBJ1-2, with 8 nucleotides matching TRBD1. Germline V gene data show CDR1 as SGHVS and CDR2 as FNYEAQ. J gave up 4 bases and V 4 bases, and 5 bases lay outside the gene matches. This CDR3 spans 14 amino acids. CDR3 coding DNA: TGTGCCAGCAGCTCGACAGGGGCGGCCTATGGCTACACCTTC. Its translation is CASSSTGAAYGYTF.

This clonotype was seen at least ten times. J is TRBJ1-3 and V is TRBV20-1, with TRBD1 matching over 7 bases. Germline V gene data show CDR1 as DFQATT and CDR2 as SNEGSKA (reference sequence). This CDR3 comprises 14 residues. With V trimmed by 3 bases and J by 1 base, 3 bases remained unmatched. The CDR3: CSASPTGSGNTIYF. CDR3 nucleotide sequence: TGCAGTGCTAGTCCGACAGGGTCTGGAAACACCATATATTTT.

This clonotype has a handful of counts. The CDR3 region is CASSLKGFTEAFF. CDR3 DNA sequence: TGTGCCAGCAGCTTAAAAGGGTTTACTGAAGCTTTCTTT. This sequence joins TRBV5-4 and TRBJ1-1; D remains unclear. The CDR3 runs to 13 residues. The ends were cut back, 2 bases at V and 5 bases at J, with 10 bases in the middle. Germline loops: CDR1 SGHNT, CDR2 YYREEE (reference sequence).

Only one count was recorded for this clonotype. This may be a read error: a much more frequent sequence differs by one nucleotide. This rearrangement joins TRBV2 to TRBJ2-3, with D possibly matching TRBD2 (5 bases). The V end was cut by 11 bases, the J end by 3 bases, with 18 bases between. CDR3 length equals 14 residues. Germline V CDR1 and CDR2: SNHLY, FYNNEI. The CDR3 DNA is TGTGCCGGAGGACCAGGTGGGAATACAGATACGCAGTATTTT. Translated, it gives CAGGPGGNTDTQYF.

As regards this clonotype: The junction differs from germline at one of its ends, possibly a read error. The chain employs TRBV5-3 and TRBJ2-3; tentative D call: TRBD2 (6 bases). TRBV5-3 is designated an ORF whose function remains uncertain. This CDR3 contains 13 residues. Written as DNA, the CDR3 is TGTGCCAGCAGCTTGGAGGGGTTGGATACGCAGTATTTT. This gives the protein CASSLEGLDTQYF.

This chain uses TRBV5-4 with TRBJ1-1, with D hard to call. V was shortened by 4 bases and J by 6 bases, with 16 bases between the two germline ends. The germline gives CDR1 SGHNT, CDR2 YYREEE (reference sequence). The CDR3 is 14 amino acids. The CDR3: CASSLIGNSAEAFF. CDR3 nucleotide sequence: TGTGCCAGCAGCCTGATTGGGAATAGCGCTGAAGCTTTCTTT.